This TCR beta chain was identified in a study of OX40 agonist ivuxolimab in advanced cancers. Study-level findings and limits: Low normalized T-cell clonal expansion was additionally recorded for some nonresponders.

Details on this clone: What it binds is unknown.

CDR1 MNHEY and CDR2 SVGAGI come from the germline V gene. V dropped 5 bases and J dropped 3 bases, with 13 bases sitting between them. The CDR3 is 14 amino acids. Sequenced by immunoSEQ multiplex PCR; TCRdb stores in-frame clones only, minus some. The table has roughly 76,000 clones, 80% to 95% seen once. This clonotype originated in an adult with an advanced solid tumor such as melanoma, head and neck, liver or kidney cancer. The V call is TRBV6-5, the J call TRBJ1-2, with a weak D call TRBD1 (6 bases). The input for sequencing was CD4+ or CD8+ T cells sorted from blood, taken in a trial of the OX40 agonist ivuxolimab. The CDR3 region has the DNA TGTGCCAGCAGTCAGGCGGACAGCGACTATGGCTACACCTTC. This codes for CASSQADSDYGYTF.